This T cell receptor beta chain was recorded in a study of T cells after yellow fever vaccination. The germline V gene encodes CDR1 DFQATT and CDR2 SNEGSKA (reference sequence). V shed 5 bases, J shed 5 bases, and the junction held 7 bases outside the gene matches. The CDR3 is 14 residues long. For TCR, cDNA came from 5'RACE template switching, which added a universal primer site and UMIs. TCRdb reprocessed the 5' RACE reads via MiXCR and lists one record per CDR3 protein. The sample has around 65,000 distinct CDR3 sequences, under 6.5% seen once. Findings of the study overall: Most primary-vaccination clones recurred post-booster (approximately 95% CD4, about 87% CD8). Secondary responses were weaker yet peaked faster, day 5 versus 15.

This clonotype was counted ten times or more. Its target is not known. Source: CD4+ T cells sorted from PBMCs, taken around 15 days after the first yellow fever vaccination. This chain uses TRBV20-1 with TRBJ2-1, with TRBD2 identical over 9 bases. The TCR sequence derives from a man younger than 30 who received the YFV17D yellow fever vaccine. The CDR3 here is CSAGDERGDNEQFF. CDR3 DNA: TGCAGTGCTGGGGACGAGCGGGGGGACAATGAGCAGTTCTTC.